The clone carrying this T cell receptor beta chain turned up a few times. This specimen belongs to a study of T cells after yellow fever vaccination. Trimming took 0 bases from V and 4 from J, leaving 12 bases between them. Germline V gene lookup returns CDR1 SQVTM and CDR2 ANQGSEA. This CDR3 has 14 residues. MiXCR, run by TCRdb on the 5' RACE reads, gives a single entry per CDR3 protein. The sample has 150,000 to 200,000 distinct CDR3 sequences; approximately 10% are singletons. Sequencing was performed on CD8+ T cells sorted from PBMCs, taken 15 days after the yellow fever booster vaccination. The sequence derives from a young man who received the YFV17D yellow fever vaccine. The rearrangement uses TRBV29-1 and TRBJ1-2; a weak D match, TRBD1 (5 bases). In DNA, the CDR3 is TGCAGCGTTGAAGAGGGGGACTATACCTATGGCTACACCTTC. This translates into CSVEEGDYTYGYTF. The entire variable domain, with the rest obtained from reference TRBV29-1 and TRBJ1-2, is as follows: SAVISQKPSRDICQRGTSLTIQCQVDSQVTMMFWYRQQPGQSLTLIATANQGSEATYESGFVIDKFPISRPNLTFSTLTVSNMSPEDSSIYLCSVEEGDYTYGYTFGSGTRLTVV.